This TCR beta chain was captured in a study of blood T cell repertoires in COVID-19. Background on the study: COVID-19 samples, acute and convalescent, were from the United States, Italy and Spain. T cells, B-cell-depleted T cells, or PBMCs supplied cDNA or gDNA.

Per the germline V gene, CDR1 is SGHNT and CDR2 is YYREEE (reference sequence). This CDR3 is built from 15 residues. Trimming took 2 bases from V and 3 from J; bases not matched to a gene: 8. Source study methods: Estimation of nucleated cell counts relied on the amplification of reference gene primers. Using immunoSEQ multiplex PCR, the repertoire was profiled, and TCRdb retains in-frame clones only, with some absent. D and trimming were read from the DNA, whereas the V and J calls and clone size are those reported in that table. The repertoire holds approximately 110,000 clones, with more than 80% as singletons.

The receptor was isolated from a woman between 50 and 59 years old with acute or convalescent COVID-19. The sequenced sample consisted of peripheral blood. The V call is TRBV5-4, the J call TRBJ2-7; 7 positions agree with TRBD1. Here the CDR3 reads CASSLSRDRHYEQYF. CDR3 DNA: TGTGCCAGCAGCTTAAGCCGGGACAGACACTACGAGCAGTACTTC.